A selection of T cell receptor beta chains follows, all from one sample in a study of Ad26.COV2.S vaccination and SARS-CoV-2 variants. The method was immunoSEQ multiplex PCR; TCRdb's version includes in-frame clones alone and lacks a portion of them. The repertoire holds over 350,000 clones, about 88% seen once, with 3.5% in the top ten. The sequenced sample was peripheral blood, obtained in a trial of Ad26.COV2.S vaccine versus placebo. The receptor set was obtained from a person between 18 and 65 years old who received the Ad26.COV2.S COVID-19 vaccine or a placebo. Both conserved end residues are part of each CDR3. Fields, in order: V gene, clone size, D gene, J gene, CDR3 DNA, CDR3 protein. The D gene is left open where the match is weak. Clone size is stated in some rows and not others, as once, few, many or a class when expanded.

TRBV5-4	.	TRBD2	TRBJ2-5	TGTGCCAGCAGCTTGGATCCAGCGGGGGGACAAGAGACCCAGTACTTC	CASSLDPAGGQETQYF
TRBV5-8	few	.	TRBJ2-3	TGTGCCAGCAGCTTAGGAATCCAACCTACCACAGATACGCAGTATTTT	CASSLGIQPTTDTQYF
TRBV6-5	few	.	TRBJ1-2	TGTGCCAGCAGTTACGGCAGGGACTATGGCTACACCTTC	CASSYGRDYGYTF
TRBV7-2	.	.	TRBJ1-2	TGTGCCAGCAGCTTAGGTGGGGGGCGCCCTAACTATGGCTACACCTTC	CASSLGGGRPNYGYTF
TRBV6-2/TRBV6-3	.	.	TRBJ2-1	TGTGCCAGCAGTTTGGCCAATGAGCAGTTCTTC	CASSLANEQFF
TRBV5-3	.	.	TRBJ1-1	TGTGCCAGAAGCTTGCGGGGCTGGAGTGAAGCTTTCTTT	CARSLRGWSEAFF
TRBV7-9	.	.	TRBJ1-2	TGTGCCAGCAGCTTTGATTGGCAGAACTCTGGCTACACCTTC	CASSFDWQNSGYTF
TRBV11-2	once	.	TRBJ2-1	TGTGCCAGCAGCTTAGATCGGCGGCAGTACAATGAGCAGTTCTTC	CASSLDRRQYNEQFF
TRBV7-8	.	TRBD1	TRBJ1-5	TGTGCCAGCAGCTCTCAGGGGGCGATTGAACATCAGCCCCAGCATTTT	CASSSQGAIEHQPQHF
TRBV5-8	.	.	TRBJ2-5	TGTGCCAGCAGCTTGGTTTCCGTTACCGAGACCCAGTACTTC	CASSLVSVTETQYF
TRBV7-8	.	TRBD2	TRBJ2-5	TGTGCCAGCAGCGCATGGACTAGCGGGGCGGAGACCCAGTACTTC	CASSAWTSGAETQYF
TRBV4-1	.	.	TRBJ1-1	TGCGCCAGCAGCCAAGTAAGTCGAACACTGAGCACTGAAGCTTTCTTT	CASSQVSRTLSTEAFF
TRBV6-1	.	.	TRBJ2-3	TGTGCCAGCAGTGAAAACCCCGTTCGACTCTTCACAGATACGCAGTATTTT	CASSENPVRLFTDTQYF
TRBV6-5	.	.	TRBJ1-2	TGTGCCAGCAGACGCCGTGGGGGACCACCTGGCTACACCTTC	CASRRRGGPPGYTF
TRBV4-1	.	.	TRBJ2-1	TGCGCCAGCAGCCAAGATCCTCGTAACTCCTACAATGAGCAGTTCTTC	CASSQDPRNSYNEQFF
TRBV19	.	TRBD1	TRBJ1-2	TGTGCCAGTAGTGCGACCGGGACAGGGTATGGCTACACCTTC	CASSATGTGYGYTF
TRBV4-1	once	.	TRBJ1-4	TGCGCCAGCAGCCAAGTTCAGACCCTTCGAACCGGTAGAAAACTGTTTTTT	CASSQVQTLRTGRKLFF
TRBV12-3/TRBV12-4	.	.	TRBJ1-4	TGTGCCAGCAGGGGTGGTGAAAAACTGTTTTTT	CASRGGEKLFF
TRBV5-6	.	TRBD1	TRBJ2-7	TGTGCCAGCAGCTTACTAGGGACAGGGATGTACGAGCAGTACTTC	CASSLLGTGMYEQYF
TRBV12-3/TRBV12-4	.	.	TRBJ2-7	TGTGCCAGCAGTTTAAAGGGTGGGAACGAGCAGTACTTC	CASSLKGGNEQYF
TRBV2	.	.	TRBJ1-5	TGTGCCAGCACCCCGACCAGAAGCAATCAGCCCCAGCATTTT	CASTPTRSNQPQHF
TRBV19	.	TRBD2	TRBJ2-7	TGTGCCAGTAGCAGTAGCGGGGGTGCCCCCTACGAGCAGTACTTC	CASSSSGGAPYEQYF
TRBV18	.	TRBD2	TRBJ2-1	TGTGCCAGCTCAGGCGGGGGGGCCACGGAAAATGAGCAGTTCTTC	CASSGGGATENEQFF
TRBV2	.	TRBD1	TRBJ1-3	TGTGCCAGCAGTGAAGCCCAGGGGGTGAACACCATATATTTT	CASSEAQGVNTIYF
TRBV12-3/TRBV12-4	.	.	TRBJ2-5	TGTGCCAGCAGTTTGCGACCCCAAGAGACCCAGTACTTC	CASSLRPQETQYF
TRBV7-9	.	.	TRBJ1-2	TGTGCCAGCAGCTTGGGAGACTGGGGCTACACCTTC	CASSLGDWGYTF
TRBV6-5	.	.	TRBJ2-7	TGTGCCATCTCCCCCGGCAGAGCCTACGAGCAGTACTTC	CAISPGRAYEQYF
TRBV6-6	once	.	TRBJ1-4	TGTGCCAGCAGTGCTGGGACGCCCGCAACTAATGAAAAACTGTTTTTT	CASSAGTPATNEKLFF
TRBV7-9	.	TRBD2	TRBJ2-1	TGTGCCAGCAGCTCCGCTAGCGGGGGGGCTGAGTATGAGCAGTTCTTC	CASSSASGGAEYEQFF
TRBV5-5	.	.	TRBJ1-1	TGTGCCAGCAGCTTCTTACCGGAGAACACTGAAGCTTTCTTT	CASSFLPENTEAFF
TRBV3-1/TRBV3-2	.	.	TRBJ2-5	TGTGCCAGCAGCCCTATTGAGCGAGAGACCCAGTACTTC	CASSPIERETQYF
TRBV19	.	TRBD1	TRBJ1-3	TGTGCCAGTAGTCCCTTGACGACAGGGGAGGCCGGAAACACCATATATTTT	CASSPLTTGEAGNTIYF
TRBV7-7	.	.	TRBJ2-7	TGTGCCAGCAGCTTATTTATCCGGACAGGACTAAACTACGAGCAGTACTTC	CASSLFIRTGLNYEQYF
TRBV4-2	.	TRBD1	TRBJ1-2	TGTGCCAGCAGCCATCGACAGGGGGAATATGGCTACACCTTC	CASSHRQGEYGYTF
TRBV7-8	.	TRBD1	TRBJ2-7	TGTGCCAGCAGACCCACCGGGACAGGGGTTGAGCAGTACTTC	CASRPTGTGVEQYF
TRBV7-8	.	.	TRBJ1-1	TGTGCCAGCAGCTTAGAAGGTATCTCTATGAACACTGAAGCTTTCTTT	CASSLEGISMNTEAFF
TRBV20-1	.	TRBD2	TRBJ2-7	TGCAGTGCTAGTACTAGCGGGGTAGGTGAGCAGTACTTC	CSASTSGVGEQYF
TRBV2	.	.	TRBJ1-2	TGTGCCAGCAGTGAAAGGTCGTTAACAGCCTCTGGCTACACCTTC	CASSERSLTASGYTF
TRBV5-1	.	.	TRBJ2-3	TGCGCCAGCAGCCCACAAGGGGCGCAGCCAGATACGCAGTATTTT	CASSPQGAQPDTQYF
TRBV5-1	.	TRBD1	TRBJ2-7	TGCGCCAGCAGCTCGACAGGGGGCTCCTACGAGCAGTACTTC	CASSSTGGSYEQYF
TRBV4-2	.	.	TRBJ2-4	TGTGCCAGCAGCCAAGATTTGGCGATGGCCAAAAACATTCAGTACTTC	CASSQDLAMAKNIQYF
TRBV10-3	.	TRBD1	TRBJ1-1	TGTGCCATCAGTGCGGGACAGGGGAACACTGAAGCTTTCTTT	CAISAGQGNTEAFF
TRBV27	.	.	TRBJ2-7	TGTGCCAGCAGTTTGGGGACATACTACGAGCAGTACTTC	CASSLGTYYEQYF
TRBV7-6	.	TRBD1	TRBJ1-6	TGTGCCAGCAGCTTACTTTCGGACAGGGATTCACCCCTCCACTTT	CASSLLSDRDSPLHF
TRBV7-2	.	TRBD2	TRBJ2-3	TGTGCCAGCTCTCGTACTAGCGGGGGGGGAGATACGCAGTATTTT	CASSRTSGGGDTQYF